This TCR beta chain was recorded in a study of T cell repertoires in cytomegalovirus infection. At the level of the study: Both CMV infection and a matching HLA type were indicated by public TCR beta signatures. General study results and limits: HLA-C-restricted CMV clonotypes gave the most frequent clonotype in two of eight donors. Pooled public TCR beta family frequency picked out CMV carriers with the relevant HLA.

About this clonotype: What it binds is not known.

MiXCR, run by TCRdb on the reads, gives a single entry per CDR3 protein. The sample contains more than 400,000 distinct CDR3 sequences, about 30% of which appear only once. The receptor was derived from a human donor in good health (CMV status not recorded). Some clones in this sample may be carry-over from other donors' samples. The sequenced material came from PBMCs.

The CDR3: CASSPPTGGRYGYTF. In DNA, the CDR3 is TGTGCCAGCAGCCCCCCCACGGGAGGCCGCTATGGCTACACCTTC. The chain recombines TRBV7-2 with TRBJ1-2; D not certain. The length of the CDR3 is 15 residues. V was shortened by 5 bases and J by 4 bases, with 17 bases between the two germline ends. CDR1 and CDR2 from the germline V gene are SGHTA and FQGNSA. Full variable domain (remainder filled in from reference TRBV7-2 and TRBJ1-2): GAGVSQSPSNKVTEKGKDVELRCDPISGHTALYWYRQSLGQGLEFLIYFQGNSAPDKSGLPSDRFSAERTGGSVSTLTIQRTQQEDSAVYLCASSPPTGGRYGYTFGSGTRLTVV.